The clone carrying this T cell receptor beta chain appeared once. What it binds is unknown. Some clones are missing from TCRdb's copy, which holds only in-frame ones; the method was immunoSEQ multiplex PCR. The sample carries tens of thousands of clones, roughly 78% recorded once. This entry is derived from a study of T cells after posttransplantation cyclophosphamide. Busulfan-fludarabine conditioning, marrow transplant, and cyclophosphamide on days +3 and +4 were administered. Study-wide results and limits: Donor CD8+ memory clones often dominated recipient blood repertoires at later times. TRB overlap between skin or GI tissue T cells and blood was limited. Recipient CMV seropositivity and CMV reactivation strongly tracked TRB clonality.

V shed 2 bases, J shed 1 base, and the junction held 2 bases outside the gene matches. Germline CDR1 and CDR2: MNHEY and SVGAGI. The CDR3 loop spans 16 amino acids. The TCR sequence derives from a female patient aged 40 to 55 who received an allogeneic stem cell transplant from a related donor, was CMV-positive, and had no GVHD. Some of these T cells may belong to the graft donor. This specimen consisted of CD4+ T cells sorted from blood, obtained roughly 1,900 days after a stem cell transplant with posttransplant cyclophosphamide. The V and J genes are TRBV6-5 and TRBJ2-3; TRBD1 matches 11 bases. This CDR3 reads CASSYLGQGGTDTQYF. The CDR3 coding sequence is TGTGCCAGCAGTTACCTGGGACAGGGGGGCACAGATACGCAGTATTTT.